These T cell receptor beta chains were read from a single sample in a study of blood T cell repertoires in COVID-19. The data were produced by immunoSEQ multiplex PCR, yet TCRdb's version contains in-frame clones alone and is incomplete. The sample includes 200,000 or so clones, around 85% of them seen just once. Sequenced: peripheral blood. These receptors all stem from a man in his 70s with active or convalescent COVID-19. The CDR3 runs from the conserved cysteine through the conserved F or W. The D gene is left open where the match is weak. A row's size may be missing; if present it is once, few, many or a size class.

D	V	J	size	DNA	CDR3
TRBD2	TRBV28	TRBJ2-1	-	TGTGCCAGCAGTCTTGGGACTACTCCCTCCTACAATGAGCAGTTCTTC	CASSLGTTPSYNEQFF
-	TRBV7-9	TRBJ1-1	-	TGTGCCAGCAGCCCGTCCGGGGGAATGAACACTGAAGCTTTCTTT	CASSPSGGMNTEAFF
-	TRBV6-6	TRBJ1-5	-	TGTGCCAGCAGTTACGGCATGGGGGGGGGTCAGCCCCAGCATTTT	CASSYGMGGGQPQHF
TRBD1	TRBV4-1	TRBJ2-7	-	TGCGCCAGCAGCCAAGATGAGGCCCGGACAGGGTTTCCTTACGAGCAGTACTTC	CASSQDEARTGFPYEQYF
TRBD1	TRBV5-1	TRBJ1-5	-	TGCGCCAGCAGCCCCGGACAGGGGACACAGCCCCAGCATTTT	CASSPGQGTQPQHF
-	TRBV18	TRBJ2-7	-	TGTGCCAGCTCAAGCGACTCGACCTCCTACGAGCAGTACTTC	CASSSDSTSYEQYF
TRBD1	TRBV6-5	TRBJ1-1	-	TGTGCCAGCGGACAGGGATCGAGCACTGAAGCTTTCTTT	CASGQGSSTEAFF
TRBD1	TRBV11-2	TRBJ1-6	-	TGTGCCAGCAGGCCAGGGGACAGCAGAAATTCACCCCTCCACTTT	CASRPGDSRNSPLHF
-	TRBV2	TRBJ2-1	-	TGTGCCAGCAGTGTTGGGCGGGGCACCTACAATGAGCAGTTCTTC	CASSVGRGTYNEQFF
TRBD1	TRBV30	TRBJ2-5	-	TGTGCCTGGGAGACAGGGAAAGAGACCCAGTACTTC	CAWETGKETQYF
-	TRBV28	TRBJ2-1	-	TGTGCCAGCAGTTTGGCCGTGGAGCAGTTCTTC	CASSLAVEQFF
-	TRBV6-5	TRBJ1-4	few	TGTGCCAGCAGTTCCGACCTGACAGGAGTAAAACTGTTTTTT	CASSSDLTGVKLFF
TRBD2	TRBV6-1	TRBJ2-1	-	TGTGCCAGCAGTGAATGGGCTAGCGGCCCCAATGAGCAGTTCTTC	CASSEWASGPNEQFF
-	TRBV6-5	TRBJ2-7	-	TGTGCCCTCCAGGAGGGGGGGAGGGGGATATACGAGCAGTACTTC	CALQEGGRGIYEQYF
TRBD1	TRBV6-2/TRBV6-3	TRBJ2-7	once	TGTGCCAGCAGCTTTACGCACAGGGGCTACGAGCAGTACTTC	CASSFTHRGYEQYF
-	TRBV28	TRBJ1-1	once	TGTGCCAGCAGACCAGGGCTGAACACTGAAGCTTTCTTT	CASRPGLNTEAFF
TRBD1	TRBV18	TRBJ2-5	-	TGTGCCAGCTCACGTGGGACAGAAGAGACCCAGTACTTC	CASSRGTEETQYF
-	TRBV20-1	TRBJ2-6	-	TGCAGTGCTAGTCCAAGGGGTGCTCTGGCCAACGTCCTGACTTTC	CSASPRGALANVLTF
TRBD2	TRBV7-8	TRBJ2-7	-	TGTGCCAGCAGCTTAGGTCGGGAGGCCCTAGAGTACGAGCAGTACTTC	CASSLGREALEYEQYF
TRBD2	TRBV28	TRBJ2-1	-	TGTGCCAGCAGTACCCCGGGACTAGCGGGGAATAGGAATGAGCAGTTCTTC	CASSTPGLAGNRNEQFF
-	TRBV4-3	TRBJ1-2	-	TGCGCCAGCAGCCAAGATCATGCAGGGGCGGTCGGCGGCTACACCTTC	CASSQDHAGAVGGYTF
TRBD1	TRBV6-5	TRBJ1-6	-	TGTGCCAGCAGTTCGGCAGGGGGTATTTCACCCCTCCACTTT	CASSSAGGISPLHF
-	TRBV28	TRBJ1-2	-	TGTGCCAGCAGTCCAGCGGACGGCTATGGCTACACCTTC	CASSPADGYGYTF
TRBD2	TRBV2	TRBJ2-1	-	TGTGCCAGCAGTGAACTAGCGGGGGAAAGAAATGAGCAGTTCTTC	CASSELAGERNEQFF
-	TRBV7-9	TRBJ2-2	-	TGTGCCAGCAGTTCGACCGGGGAGCTGTTTTTT	CASSSTGELFF
-	TRBV6-1	TRBJ1-2	-	TGTGCCAGCAGTGAAGTTTGGTTAGGGGATGGCTACACCTTC	CASSEVWLGDGYTF
TRBD2	TRBV24-1	TRBJ2-3	-	TGTGCCACCAGCTTCCCGGCGGGGGGCACAGATACGCAGTATTTT	CATSFPAGGTDTQYF
-	TRBV7-9	TRBJ2-7	-	TGTGCCAGCAGCCCAGACAGTAAGCAGTACTTC	CASSPDSKQYF
-	TRBV4-3	TRBJ1-1	-	TGCGCCAGCAGCCAAGGAGCGAACACTGAAGCTTTCTTT	CASSQGANTEAFF
TRBD2	TRBV2	TRBJ2-1	-	TGTGCCAGCAGCGCGGGACTAGCGGGAGGGGGCGATGAGCAGTTCTTC	CASSAGLAGGGDEQFF
TRBD2	TRBV5-1	TRBJ2-1	-	TGCGCCAGCAGCCGACGAACGGGTAGCGGGATGGCGAGGAATGAGCAGTTCTTC	CASSRRTGSGMARNEQFF
-	TRBV19	TRBJ1-2	once	TGTGCCAGTAGTTCCCGCGGACTGACTAACTATGGCTACACCTTC	CASSSRGLTNYGYTF
-	TRBV5-4	TRBJ2-7	-	TGTGCCAGCAGCTTCGGCGCGGGTACCCTAAACGAGCAGTACTTC	CASSFGAGTLNEQYF
-	TRBV6-5	TRBJ1-5	-	TGTGCCAGCAGGAAGACAGGTCTCCATCAGCCCCAGCATTTT	CASRKTGLHQPQHF
TRBD1	TRBV9	TRBJ1-1	-	TGTGCCAGCAGCGTAGATCCGCCCGGACAGGTGAACACTGAAGCTTTCTTT	CASSVDPPGQVNTEAFF
-	TRBV10-3	TRBJ1-3	few	TGTGCCATCAGTGAGGGGATACCGCAGGGCGGTTCTGGAAACACCATATATTTT	CAISEGIPQGGSGNTIYF
-	TRBV7-2	TRBJ2-7	once	TGTGCCAGCAGCCCCGGACATTTCGAGCAGTACTTC	CASSPGHFEQYF
-	TRBV9	TRBJ2-1	-	TGTGCCAGCAGCGTAGCGAGATACAATGAGCAGTTCTTC	CASSVARYNEQFF
TRBD2	TRBV9	TRBJ2-1	once	TGTGCCAGCAGCGTAGGTCTAGCGGGGATGGGTGAGCAGTTCTTC	CASSVGLAGMGEQFF
-	TRBV24-1	TRBJ2-1	-	TGTGCCACCAGTGAAGACAGAGGTTCCTACAATGAGCAGTTCTTC	CATSEDRGSYNEQFF
TRBD1	TRBV29-1	TRBJ2-2	-	TGCAGCGCAGGACAGGCCACCGGGGAGCTGTTTTTT	CSAGQATGELFF
TRBD1	TRBV7-9	TRBJ2-7	-	TGTGCCAGCAGCCATTCGGACAGGGACGAGCAGTACTTC	CASSHSDRDEQYF
TRBD1	TRBV18	TRBJ2-1	-	TGTGCCAGCTCACCACCAAGGACAGGGATTAGAACCGACCTCTACAATGAGCAGTTCTTC	CASSPPRTGIRTDLYNEQFF
TRBD1	TRBV6-5	TRBJ2-2	-	TGTGCCAGCAGTCGACAGGGAAGGTACACCGGGGAGCTGTTTTTT	CASSRQGRYTGELFF
TRBD1	TRBV2	TRBJ1-4	-	TGTGCCAGCAGTCCCAGGGGGCTCGGTGAAAAACTGTTTTTT	CASSPRGLGEKLFF
-	TRBV28	TRBJ1-1	-	TGTGCCAGCAGTTTAGAAAGGTGGGGGAGGCGGGCTTTCTTT	CASSLERWGRRAFF
-	TRBV11-2	TRBJ2-5	-	TGTGCCAGCGCTGGGGGCTACCAAGAGACCCAGTACTTC	CASAGGYQETQYF
-	TRBV11-3	TRBJ2-3	-	TGTGCCAGCAGCTTAGATCTGACAGATACGCAGTATTTT	CASSLDLTDTQYF
-	TRBV18	TRBJ2-3	-	TGTGCCAGCTCACAGGACAGTCCGTACACAGATACGCAGTATTTT	CASSQDSPYTDTQYF